The source of this T cell receptor beta chain is a study of cytomegalovirus exposure and HLA in healthy donors. Study conclusions and caveats: A prior analysis recorded that most TCR beta V segments were productive about 87% or about 30% of the time. V- and J-gene trimming of TCR beta was linked (in a later analysis) to a missense DCLRE1C variant.

Comment on this clone: Antigen unknown.

With 60 Vbeta and 13 Jbeta primers, the PCR was carried out. TCRdb keeps only in-frame clones here, not all; method: immunoSEQ multiplex PCR. Of 150,000 or so clones in the sample, roughly 73% were seen once. This CDR3 has 15 residues. Germline V gives CDR1 SGDLS, CDR2 YYNGEE. The V segment lost 0 bases and the J segment 7 bases; nucleotides outside the gene matches: 7. Sequencing used PBMCs. This chain joins TRBV9 and TRBJ2-1, with 7 bases identical to TRBD1. The receptor's source is a female donor in good health and CMV-seronegative. The CDR3 region has the DNA TGTGCCAGCAGCGTAGGACCCAGGGGGTCGAATGAGCAGTTCTTC. Translation: CASSVGPRGSNEQFF.